Below are 26 T cell receptor beta chains sequenced from a single sample in a study of cytomegalovirus exposure and HLA in healthy donors. Libraries were prepared by immunoSEQ multiplex PCR; TCRdb keeps only in-frame clonotypes and omits some of them. The profile shows roughly 120,000 clones, about 94% of them singletons. Specimen: PBMCs. The receptors were gathered from a woman aged 18-29 years in good health and CMV-seronegative.

V gene TRBV19 combines with J gene TRBJ2-1, with no clear D. The V gene's germline CDR1 is LNHDA and CDR2 SQIVND (reference sequence). The CDR3 is 15 residues long. V was pared by 0 bases and J by 2 bases, with 8 bases between. The CDR3 coding sequence is TGTGCCAGTAGTATAGAGGGCCGTACCTACAATGAGCAGTTCTTC. Translating gives CASSIEGRTYNEQFF.

Written as DNA, the CDR3 is TGTGCCAGCCGATATGGACTAGCCTCCTACAATGAGCAGTTCTTC. Encoded protein: CASRYGLASYNEQFF. The chain links TRBV27 to TRBJ2-1; 8 bases line up with TRBD2. The ends lost 8 bases at V and 0 bases at J; junction bases unmatched: 6. Germline CDR1 is MNHEY and CDR2 is SMNVEV (reference sequence). This CDR3 contains 15 residues.

The genes are TRBV4-1 and TRBJ2-3, with 12 bases aligning to TRBD2. Trimming removed 4 bases from V and 2 bases from J; junction bases left unmatched: 7. Germline V gene lookup returns CDR1 MGHRA and CDR2 YSYEKL. The CDR3 has 17 amino acids. CDR3 region: CASSRTLAGGTTDTQYF. DNA for the CDR3: TGCGCCAGCAGCCGGACTCTAGCGGGGGGGACCACAGATACGCAGTATTTT.

The rearrangement links TRBV6-5 to TRBJ2-1, with a tentative D call TRBD2 (6 bases). From germline, CDR1 is MNHEY and CDR2 SVGAGI. The CDR3 runs to 14 residues. Trimming removed 0 bases from V and 10 bases from J, with 13 bases in between. The CDR3 DNA follows: TGTGCCAGCAGTTACTCGACCGGGGGACCAGAGCAGTTCTTC. This codes for CASSYSTGGPEQFF.

The V gene is TRBV9, the J gene TRBJ2-1; 7 nucleotides agree with TRBD1. The V gene end was trimmed by 4 bases and the J gene end by 6 bases; junction bases not matched to a gene: 16. This CDR3 contains 17 residues. Germline V gives CDR1 SGDLS, CDR2 YYNGEE. CDR3 in DNA: TGTGCCAGCAGCTCGCCCGTAGACGACAGGGTTCGCAATGAGCAGTTCTTC. It encodes CASSSPVDDRVRNEQFF.

This chain joins TRBV6-5 and TRBJ1-1, with D uncertain. The CDR3 covers 14 residues. V lost 3 bases, J lost 7 bases, and 15 bases lay in between. Looked up from germline, CDR1 is MNHEY and CDR2 is SVGAGI. For the CDR3, the DNA is TGTGCCAGCAGTTATCTTCCCAGTACATTTGAAGCTTTCTTT. Protein sequence: CASSYLPSTFEAFF.

V and J are TRBV30 and TRBJ2-3; possibly TRBD2 for D (6 bases). CDR3 size: 14 residues. Looked up from germline, CDR1 is GTSNPN and CDR2 is SVGIG (reference sequence). Trimming shortened V by 3 bases and J by 0 bases, and 10 bases separated the two germline ends. The CDR3 is CAWSRDLSTDTQYF. The DNA for the CDR3 is TGTGCCTGGAGCCGGGACTTGAGCACAGATACGCAGTATTTT.

The V gene is TRBV9, the J gene TRBJ1-4, with 9 positions matching TRBD1. CDR1 is SGDLS, CDR2 YYNGEE, per germline. The V segment lost 3 bases and the J segment 1 base; nucleotides outside the gene matches: 4. There are 16 residues in the CDR3. DNA of the CDR3: TGTGCCAGCAGCGCGGACAGGGGATTAACTAATGAAAAACTGTTTTTT. Amino acid sequence: CASSADRGLTNEKLFF.

CDR3 residues: CASSLFGGGTGSGGYTF. The CDR3 DNA follows: TGTGCCAGCAGTTTATTTGGAGGGGGGACAGGGAGTGGCGGCTACACCTTC. This chain uses TRBV28 with TRBJ1-2, with 9 bases identical to TRBD1. CDR1 is MDHEN and CDR2 is SYDVKM in the germline V gene. There are 17 residues in the CDR3. J lost 8 bases, V lost 1 base, and 14 bases had no gene match.

This clone was seen only once. This sequence joins TRBV9 and TRBJ2-3; 8 bases fit TRBD1. Trimming cost V 0 bases and J 4 bases; bases outside gene matches: 4. Germline V gene sequence: CDR1 SGDLS, CDR2 YYNGEE. This CDR3 spans 15 amino acids. The CDR3 loop reads CASSVETGVSDTQYF. As DNA, the CDR3 is TGTGCCAGCAGCGTAGAGACAGGGGTTTCAGATACGCAGTATTTT. Drawing the rest from reference TRBV9 and TRBJ2-3, the complete variable domain is DSGVTQTPKHLITATGQRVTLRCSPRSGDLSVYWYQQSLDQGLQFLIQYYNGEERAKGNILERFSAQQFPDLHSELNLSSLELGDSALYFCASSVETGVSDTQYFGPGTRLTVL.

This chain links TRBV19 with TRBJ1-1; perhaps TRBD1 as D (6 bases). CDR3 length equals 14 residues. Germline loops: CDR1 LNHDA, CDR2 SQIVND (reference sequence). Trimming pared 7 bases from V and 1 base from J, leaving 13 bases between. Here the CDR3 DNA reads TGTGCCAGTAACACCAGGGGAACGAACACTGAAGCTTTCTTT. Translating it yields CASNTRGTNTEAFF.

The V gene is TRBV13, the J gene TRBJ2-4; 9 nucleotides line up with TRBD1. The V gene's germline CDR1 is PRHDT and CDR2 FYEKMQ (reference sequence). The CDR3 extends over 15 amino acids. The J segment lost 0 bases and the V segment lost 4 bases, leaving 1 base of the junction unmatched. The CDR3 protein is CASSYRGRAKNIQYF. CDR3 nucleotides: TGTGCCAGCAGCTACAGGGGGCGAGCCAAAAACATTCAGTACTTC.

This clone appeared a few times. J is TRBJ1-5 and V is TRBV5-4, with TRBD1 as a possible D gene (5 bases). This CDR3 region has 10 residues. Germline CDR1 reads SGHNT; CDR2 reads YYREEE (reference sequence). The CDR3 sequence: CEGINQPQHF. DNA for the CDR3: TGTGAGGGGATCAATCAGCCCCAGCATTTT.

The V and J genes are TRBV30 and TRBJ2-2; TRBD2 is a possible D gene (5 bases). Germline V lookup: CDR1 GTSNPN, CDR2 SVGIG (reference sequence). The CDR3 extends over 13 amino acids. V lost 2 bases to trimming and J lost 7 bases, with 11 bases between them. CDR3 sequence reads: CAWSNWGVGELFF. In DNA, the CDR3 is TGTGCCTGGAGTAATTGGGGAGTCGGGGAGCTGTTTTTT.

The CDR3 DNA is TGTGCCAGCAGCCCGCTATACAATGAGCAGTTCTTC. Its protein is CASSPLYNEQFF. This sequence joins TRBV14 and TRBJ2-1; D remains unclear. CDR1 is SGHDN and CDR2 is FVKESK in the germline V gene. V lost 4 bases, J lost 4 bases, and 5 bases lay in between. The CDR3 spans 12 residues.

The rearrangement joins TRBV6-1 to TRBJ2-7; 7 nucleotides line up with TRBD1. V shed 2 bases, J shed 0 bases, and the junction held 4 bases outside the gene matches. CDR1 and CDR2 (germline): MNHNS, SASEGT. The CDR3 spans 15 residues. The CDR3 loop reads CASSEQGTVSYEQYF. CDR3 DNA sequence: TGTGCCAGCAGTGAACAGGGGACAGTCTCCTACGAGCAGTACTTC.

V and J are TRBV6-1 and TRBJ2-5, with 7 nucleotides matching TRBD2. Looked up from germline, CDR1 is MNHNS and CDR2 is SASEGT. This CDR3 contains 15 residues. The V and J ends lost 0 bases and 2 bases, in that order; junction bases with no gene match: 3. CDR3 sequence: CASSEAGGGQETQYF. CDR3 nucleotides: TGTGCCAGCAGTGAAGCAGGCGGGGGACAAGAGACCCAGTACTTC.

This chain uses TRBV4-1 with TRBJ1-3, with 9 bases fitting TRBD1. The length of the CDR3 is 16 residues. The germline CDR1 and CDR2 sequences are MGHRA and YSYEKL. V shed 0 bases and J 7 bases; nucleotides not matched to a gene: 7. CDR3 protein: CASSQDGQGIGNTIYF. DNA for the CDR3: TGCGCCAGCAGCCAAGACGGACAGGGGATTGGCAACACCATATATTTT.

In this sample, this clone turned up once. The chain carries TRBV5-1 and TRBJ1-1; 7 bases line up with TRBD1. This CDR3 has 15 amino acids. Germline V gene sequence: CDR1 SGHRS, CDR2 YFSETQ. Losses at the gene ends were 4 bases for V and 1 base for J; bases not matched to a gene: 7. The CDR3 coding sequence is TGCGCCAGCAGCGCCGACAGGGTGGGGAACACTGAAGCTTTCTTT. Translating it yields CASSADRVGNTEAFF.

The chain combines TRBV4-1 with TRBJ1-1; no clear D. Germline V gene data show CDR1 as MGHRA and CDR2 as YSYEKL. The CDR3 runs to 15 residues. V was trimmed by 5 bases and J by 0 bases, leaving 13 bases between them. This CDR3 reads CASSSVAFLNTEAFF. DNA of the CDR3: TGCGCCAGCAGCTCGGTTGCCTTTCTGAACACTGAAGCTTTCTTT.

This clone was picked up a small number of times. The rearrangement uses TRBV28 and TRBJ1-5; D unresolved. V shed 6 bases and J shed 1 base, with 10 bases lying between them. CDR3 length: 14 amino acids. The V gene's germline CDR1 is MDHEN and CDR2 SYDVKM. CDR3 bases: TGTGCCAGCAGGTCGGTCGCGAGCAATCAGCCCCAGCATTTT. Translation: CASRSVASNQPQHF.

V gene TRBV10-2 combines with J gene TRBJ1-5; D is undetermined. The CDR3 is 13 residues long. Deletions cut 4 bases from V and 4 bases from J, with 8 bases between. In germline, CDR1 is WSHSY, CDR2 SAAADI. In DNA form, the CDR3 reads TGCGCCAGCAGTGCGGGGATGAATCAGCCCCAGCATTTT. The encoded protein is CASSAGMNQPQHF.

The chain is built from TRBV7-3 and TRBJ2-3; possible D gene TRBD1, 5 bases. This CDR3 is built from 16 residues. V gave up 3 bases and J gave up 1 base, with 14 bases separating them. Looked up from germline, CDR1 is SGHTA and CDR2 is FQGTGA. The CDR3 region is CASSFGNGRGTDTQYF. The CDR3 DNA reads TGTGCCAGCAGCTTCGGCAACGGCAGGGGCACAGATACGCAGTATTTT. The full variable domain, completed using reference TRBV7-3 and TRBJ2-3, is GAGVSQTPSNKVTEKGKYVELRCDPISGHTALYWYRQSLGQGPEFLIYFQGTGAADDSGLPNDRFFAVRPEGSVSTLKIQRTERGDSAVYLCASSFGNGRGTDTQYFGPGTRLTVL.

The gene calls are TRBV28 and TRBJ2-5; 10 positions match TRBD2. Germline CDR1 reads MDHEN; CDR2 reads SYDVKM. Trimming cost V 4 bases and J 0 bases; bases outside gene matches: 8. The CDR3 is 17 residues long. The CDR3 spells CASSWPSGSLHQETQYF. The CDR3 nucleotides read TGTGCCAGCAGTTGGCCTAGCGGGAGTCTTCACCAAGAGACCCAGTACTTC. Combining the CDR3 with reference TRBV28 and TRBJ2-5 gives the whole variable domain DVKVTQSSRYLVKRTGEKVFLECVQDMDHENMFWYRQDPGLGLRLIYFSYDVKMKEKGDIPEGYSVSREKKERFSLILESASTNQTSMYLCASSWPSGSLHQETQYFGPGTRLLVL.

The chain carries TRBV15 and TRBJ1-2; D is ambiguous. CDR1 is LNHNV, CDR2 YYDKDF, per germline (reference sequence). The V end was cut by 3 bases, the J end by 4 bases, with 9 bases between. CDR3 size: 13 residues. CDR3 amino acids: CATSSGVAYGYTF. CDR3 sequence (DNA): TGTGCCACCAGCAGCGGGGTTGCCTATGGCTACACCTTC.

V is TRBV29-1 and J is TRBJ2-7; the D is unclear. Trimming cost V 6 bases and J 3 bases, with 9 bases left between them. The CDR3 length is 11 residues. Germline CDR1 and CDR2: SQVTM and ANQGSEA. The CDR3 loop is CSVDSDYEQYF. The CDR3 DNA sequence: TGCAGCGTCGACTCAGACTACGAGCAGTACTTC.